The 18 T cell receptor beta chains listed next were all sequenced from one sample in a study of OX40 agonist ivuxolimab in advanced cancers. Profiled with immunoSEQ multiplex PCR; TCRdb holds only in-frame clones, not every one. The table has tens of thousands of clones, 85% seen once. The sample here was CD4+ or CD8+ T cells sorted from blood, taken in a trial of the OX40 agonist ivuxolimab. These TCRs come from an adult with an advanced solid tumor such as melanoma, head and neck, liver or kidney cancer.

CDR3 protein: CASSLGVGRDEQFF. CDR3 sequence (DNA): TGTGCCAGCAGCTTAGGTGTAGGGAGGGATGAGCAGTTCTTC. V and J are TRBV7-9 and TRBJ2-1, with 7 bases lining up with TRBD2. Germline CDR1 SEHNR, CDR2 FQNEAQ (reference sequence). CDR3 size: 14 residues. J lost 8 bases, V lost 1 base, and 5 bases had no gene match.

Here the CDR3 reads CASSFDRAEQYF. Here the CDR3 DNA reads TGTGCCAGCAGCTTCGACAGGGCCGAGCAGTACTTC. The J gene is TRBJ2-7, the V gene TRBV13, with TRBD1 matching 7 bases. CDR1 and CDR2 (germline): PRHDT, FYEKMQ (reference sequence). The CDR3 loop spans 12 amino acids. V trimming: 3 bases; J trimming: 6 bases; junction bases outside the gene matches: 2.

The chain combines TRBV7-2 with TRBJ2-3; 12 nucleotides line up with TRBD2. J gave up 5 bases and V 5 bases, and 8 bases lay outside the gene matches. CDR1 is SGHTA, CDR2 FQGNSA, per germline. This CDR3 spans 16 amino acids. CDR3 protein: CASSLRTSGAGDTQYF. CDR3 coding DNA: TGTGCCAGCAGCCTCAGGACTAGCGGGGCTGGAGATACGCAGTATTTT.

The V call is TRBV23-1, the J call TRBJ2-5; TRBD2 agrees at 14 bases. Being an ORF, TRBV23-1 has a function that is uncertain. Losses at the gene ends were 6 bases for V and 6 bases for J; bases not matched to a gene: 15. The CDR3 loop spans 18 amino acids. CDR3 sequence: CASSQARLAGGPWKTQYF. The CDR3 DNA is TGCGCCAGCAGCCAAGCGAGACTAGCGGGGGGGCCGTGGAAGACCCAGTACTTC.

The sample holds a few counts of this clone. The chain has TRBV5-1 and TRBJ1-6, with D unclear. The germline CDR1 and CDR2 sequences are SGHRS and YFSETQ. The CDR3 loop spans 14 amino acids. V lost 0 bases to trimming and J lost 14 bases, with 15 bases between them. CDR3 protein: CASSLGGPTQTLHF. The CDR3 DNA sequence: TGCGCCAGCAGCTTGGGTGGACCGACTCAGACCCTCCACTTT.

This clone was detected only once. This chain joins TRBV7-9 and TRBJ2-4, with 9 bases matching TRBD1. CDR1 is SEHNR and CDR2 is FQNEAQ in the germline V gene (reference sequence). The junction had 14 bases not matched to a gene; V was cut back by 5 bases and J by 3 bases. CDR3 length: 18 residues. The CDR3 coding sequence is TGTGCCAGCAGCCTCGGACAGGGGATAGGCCCGCTCAAAAACATTCAGTACTTC. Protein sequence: CASSLGQGIGPLKNIQYF. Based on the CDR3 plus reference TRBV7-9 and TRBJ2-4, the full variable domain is DTGVSQNPRHKITKRGQNVTFRCDPISEHNRLYWYRQTLGQGPEFLTYFQNEAQLEKSRLLSDRFSAERPKGSFSTLEIQRTEQGDSAMYLCASSLGQGIGPLKNIQYFGAGTRLSVL.

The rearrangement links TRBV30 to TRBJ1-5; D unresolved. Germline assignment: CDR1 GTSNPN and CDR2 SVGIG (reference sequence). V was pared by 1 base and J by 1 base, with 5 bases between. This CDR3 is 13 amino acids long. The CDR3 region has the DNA TGTGCCTGGAGTGATCAAAGCAATCAGCCCCAGCATTTT. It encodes CAWSDQSNQPQHF. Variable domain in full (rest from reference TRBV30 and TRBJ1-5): SQTIHQWPATLVQPVGSPLSLECTVEGTSNPNLYWYRQAAGRGLQLLFYSVGIGQISSEVPQNLSASRPQDRQFILSSKKLLLSDSGFYLCAWSDQSNQPQHFGDGTRLSIL.

CDR3 sequence (DNA): TGTGCCAGCAGCCAATTACAGGGAGTTTCTGAAGCTTTCTTT. As protein: CASSQLQGVSEAFF. The rearrangement joins TRBV14 to TRBJ1-1; TRBD1 is a possible D gene (6 bases). V was pared by 2 bases and J by 6 bases, with 13 bases between. CDR3 length: 14 amino acids. CDR1 is SGHDN and CDR2 is FVKESK in the germline V gene.

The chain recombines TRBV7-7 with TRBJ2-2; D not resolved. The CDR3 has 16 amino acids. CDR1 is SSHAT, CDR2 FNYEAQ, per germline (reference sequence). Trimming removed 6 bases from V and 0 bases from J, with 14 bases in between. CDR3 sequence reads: CASSLTAFANTGELFF. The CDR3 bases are TGTGCCAGCAGTTTGACCGCATTCGCGAACACCGGGGAGCTGTTTTTT.

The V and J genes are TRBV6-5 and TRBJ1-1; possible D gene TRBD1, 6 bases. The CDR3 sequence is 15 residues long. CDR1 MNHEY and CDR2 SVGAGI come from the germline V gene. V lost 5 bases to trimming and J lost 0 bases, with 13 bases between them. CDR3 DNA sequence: TGTGCCAGCAGTGGCGCGGACAGCTTGAACACTGAAGCTTTCTTT. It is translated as CASSGADSLNTEAFF.

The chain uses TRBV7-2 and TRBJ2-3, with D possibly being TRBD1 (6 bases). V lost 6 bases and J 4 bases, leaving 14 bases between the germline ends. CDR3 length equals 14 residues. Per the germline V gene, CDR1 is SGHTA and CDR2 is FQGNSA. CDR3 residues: CASRNRASADTQYF. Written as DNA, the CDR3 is TGTGCCAGCAGAAACAGGGCAAGCGCAGATACGCAGTATTTT.

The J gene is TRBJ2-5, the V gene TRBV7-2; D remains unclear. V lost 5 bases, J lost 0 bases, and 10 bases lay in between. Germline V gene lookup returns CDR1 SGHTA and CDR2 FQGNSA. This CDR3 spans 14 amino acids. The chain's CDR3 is CASSQTSYQETQYF. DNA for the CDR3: TGTGCCAGCAGCCAAACTTCGTACCAAGAGACCCAGTACTTC. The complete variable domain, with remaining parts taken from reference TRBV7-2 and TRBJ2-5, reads GAGVSQSPSNKVTEKGKDVELRCDPISGHTALYWYRQSLGQGLEFLIYFQGNSAPDKSGLPSDRFSAERTGGSVSTLTIQRTQQEDSAVYLCASSQTSYQETQYFGPGTRLLVL.

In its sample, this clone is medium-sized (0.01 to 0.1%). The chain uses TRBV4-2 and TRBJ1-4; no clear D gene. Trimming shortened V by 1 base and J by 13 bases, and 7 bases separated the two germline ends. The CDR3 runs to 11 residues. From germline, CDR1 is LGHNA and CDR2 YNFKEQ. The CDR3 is CASSQVGSLFF. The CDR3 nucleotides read TGTGCCAGCAGCCAAGTGGGGTCACTGTTTTTT.

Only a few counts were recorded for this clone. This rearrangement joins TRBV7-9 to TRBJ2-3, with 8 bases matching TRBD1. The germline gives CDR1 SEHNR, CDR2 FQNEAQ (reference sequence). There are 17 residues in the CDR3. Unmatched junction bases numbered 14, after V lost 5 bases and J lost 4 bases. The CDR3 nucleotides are TGTGCCAGCAGCCCTTCTCGACAGGGGTTGTTTGCAGATACGCAGTATTTT. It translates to CASSPSRQGLFADTQYF.

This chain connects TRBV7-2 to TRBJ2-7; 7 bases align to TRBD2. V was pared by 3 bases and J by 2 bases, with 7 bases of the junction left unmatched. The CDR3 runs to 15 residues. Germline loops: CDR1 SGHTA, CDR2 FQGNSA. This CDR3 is CASSLGGRRAYEQYF. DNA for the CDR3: TGTGCCAGCAGCTTGGGAGGGCGTCGAGCCTACGAGCAGTACTTC.

CDR3 nucleotides: TGTGCCACCCGGCGTCGGACCCTATCCACAGATACGCAGTATTTT. This encodes CATRRRTLSTDTQYF. The chain joins TRBV6-5 to TRBJ2-3; D is undetermined. CDR3 length equals 15 residues. Looked up from germline, CDR1 is MNHEY and CDR2 is SVGAGI. Trimming removed 10 bases from V and 2 bases from J, with 19 bases in between.

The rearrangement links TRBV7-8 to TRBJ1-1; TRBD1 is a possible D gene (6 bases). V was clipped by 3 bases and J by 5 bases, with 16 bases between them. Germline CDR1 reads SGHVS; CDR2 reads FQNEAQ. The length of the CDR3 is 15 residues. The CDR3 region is CASSLGARGETEAFF. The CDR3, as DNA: TGTGCCAGCAGCTTGGGGGCGAGGGGAGAAACTGAAGCTTTCTTT.

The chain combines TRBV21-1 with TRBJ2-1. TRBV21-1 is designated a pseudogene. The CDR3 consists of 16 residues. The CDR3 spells CASSTVADSSYNEQFF. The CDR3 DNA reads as TGTGCCAGCAGCACCGTAGCGGACAGCTCCTACAATGAGCAGTTCTTC.